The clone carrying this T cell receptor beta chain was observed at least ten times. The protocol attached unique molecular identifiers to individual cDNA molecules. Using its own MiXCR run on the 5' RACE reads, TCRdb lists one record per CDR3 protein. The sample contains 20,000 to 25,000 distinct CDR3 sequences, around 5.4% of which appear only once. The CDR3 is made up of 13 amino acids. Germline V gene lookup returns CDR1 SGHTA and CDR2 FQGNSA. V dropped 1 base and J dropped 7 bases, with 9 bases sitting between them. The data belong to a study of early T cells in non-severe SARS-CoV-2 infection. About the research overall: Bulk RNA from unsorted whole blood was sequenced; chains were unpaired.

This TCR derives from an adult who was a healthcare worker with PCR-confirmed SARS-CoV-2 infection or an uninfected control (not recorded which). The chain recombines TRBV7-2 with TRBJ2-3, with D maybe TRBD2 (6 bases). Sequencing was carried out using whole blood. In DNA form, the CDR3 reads TGTGCCAGCAGCTTAGTGGGACTTAATACGCAGTATTTT. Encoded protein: CASSLVGLNTQYF.